This entry lists 19 T cell receptor beta chains sequenced from one sample in a study of T cell responses to AZD1222 COVID-19 vaccine. Using immunoSEQ multiplex PCR, the repertoire was profiled, and TCRdb retains in-frame clones only, with some absent. The data hold around 66,000 clones, with 87% observed a single time. Sequenced material: peripheral blood, taken on day 0 of AZD1222 vaccination. These TCRs come from an adult in good health.

The rearrangement links TRBV28 to TRBJ1-5; D gene unclear. The CDR3 length is 14 residues. Germline V lookup: CDR1 MDHEN, CDR2 SYDVKM. Trimming took off 3 bases at V and 5 bases at J, with 11 bases between the two ends. The CDR3 is CASSFPDRYQPQHF. The CDR3 DNA is TGTGCCAGCAGTTTTCCGGACCGATATCAGCCCCAGCATTTT.

With regard to this clone: Other DNA sequences of this sample code for an identical CDR3. This chain joins TRBV18 and TRBJ1-2; D not resolved. Germline V lookup: CDR1 KGHSH, CDR2 LQKENI. The CDR3 is 13 residues long. Trimming shortened V by 5 bases and J by 1 base, and 8 bases separated the two germline ends. In DNA, the CDR3 is TGTGCCAGCTCAGATGAGAGTAACTATGGCTACACCTTC. Translating it yields CASSDESNYGYTF.

This clone is a singleton in its sample. This chain connects TRBV5-8 to TRBJ2-5; D not resolved. Germline V CDR1 and CDR2: SGHTS, YDEGEE. The CDR3 runs 13 residues. V dropped 4 bases and J dropped 2 bases, with 9 bases sitting between them. As DNA, the CDR3 is TGTGCCAGCAGCATGAAGAGACAAGAGACCCAGTACTTC. It is translated as CASSMKRQETQYF.

This chain links TRBV19 with TRBJ1-2; weak D call: TRBD1 (5 bases). Germline CDR1 and CDR2: LNHDA and SQIVND (reference sequence). The CDR3 spans 15 residues. V shed 3 bases and J shed 2 bases, with 13 bases lying between them. The CDR3 here is CASSIGFGGNYGYTF. DNA of the CDR3: TGTGCCAGTAGTATTGGGTTTGGGGGGAACTATGGCTACACCTTC.

With respect to this clone: The sample contains more than one DNA sequence encoding this CDR3. The rearrangement joins TRBV5-6 to TRBJ2-7, with no clear D. V was cut by 1 base and J by 2 bases, with 10 bases left in between. The CDR3 length is 14 residues. Germline V CDR1 and CDR2: SGHDT, YYEEEE. The CDR3 sequence is CASSLPGEAYEQYF. DNA of the CDR3: TGTGCCAGCAGCTTGCCTGGCGAGGCCTACGAGCAGTACTTC.

The chain joins TRBV19 to TRBJ1-4, with D perhaps matching TRBD1 (6 bases). The CDR3 length is 16 residues. The germline V gene has CDR1 LNHDA and CDR2 SQIVND (reference sequence). Trimming removed 9 bases from V and 0 bases from J, with 17 bases in between. The CDR3 region has the DNA TGTGCCAGCTCGACAGGTCTGACCGCAACTAATGAAAAACTGTTTTTT. This gives the protein CASSTGLTATNEKLFF.

The chain uses TRBV5-6 and TRBJ1-3, with D possibly being TRBD1 (6 bases). V was pared by 4 bases and J by 0 bases, with 11 bases between. Germline V gene data show CDR1 as SGHDT and CDR2 as YYEEEE. The length of the CDR3 is 15 residues. CDR3 bases: TGTGCCAGCAGCCCTACAGGGAACTCTGGAAACACCATATATTTT. It encodes CASSPTGNSGNTIYF.

V gene TRBV7-2 combines with J gene TRBJ2-7, with a possible D match to TRBD1 (5 bases). The length of the CDR3 is 14 residues. Germline CDR1 reads SGHTA; CDR2 reads FQGNSA. The ends were cut back, 1 base at V and 6 bases at J, with 13 bases in the middle. The CDR3 reads CASSLEAGPREQYF. Written as DNA, the CDR3 is TGTGCCAGCAGCTTAGAAGCAGGGCCCCGCGAGCAGTACTTC.

This rearrangement joins TRBV4-2 to TRBJ1-1; no reliable D call. Trimming removed 1 base at V and 1 base at J, with 7 bases between. Germline V CDR1 and CDR2: LGHNA, YNFKEQ. The CDR3 is made up of 14 amino acids. CDR3 residues: CASSQATANTEAFF. Here the CDR3 DNA reads TGTGCCAGCAGCCAAGCCACAGCGAACACTGAAGCTTTCTTT.

The chain combines TRBV6-1 with TRBJ2-2; D call uncertain. The V and J ends lost 5 bases and 14 bases respectively, with 12 bases between them. Germline V gives CDR1 MNHNS, CDR2 SASEGT. The CDR3 is 11 residues long. The CDR3 region is CASSLQLRLFF. CDR3 coding DNA: TGTGCCAGCAGTTTGCAGTTAAGACTGTTTTTT.

The chain recombines TRBV27 with TRBJ1-1, with D possibly TRBD1 on 5 matching bases. Germline CDR1 and CDR2: MNHEY and SMNVEV (reference sequence). The CDR3 contains 13 residues. Trimming cost V 0 bases and J 6 bases, with 8 bases left between them. The CDR3, as DNA: TGTGCCAGCAGTTTATCCAGGGAGGCTGAAGCTTTCTTT. Amino acids: CASSLSREAEAFF.

This clone was counted once. The chain couples TRBV27 to TRBJ1-3, with D unclear. V lost 4 bases to trimming and J lost 5 bases, with 18 bases between them. The CDR3 has 16 amino acids. Germline V gene lookup returns CDR1 MNHEY and CDR2 SMNVEV (reference sequence). This CDR3 reads CASSSYPGTQRNTIYF. The CDR3, as DNA: TGTGCCAGCAGTTCCTATCCAGGAACCCAGCGAAACACCATATATTTT.

The J gene is TRBJ1-2, the V gene TRBV6-5, with D unresolved. The CDR3 runs to 12 residues. V was trimmed by 6 bases and J by 8 bases, leaving 13 bases between them. CDR1 MNHEY and CDR2 SVGAGI come from the germline V gene. The CDR3 reads CASRDYIGGYTF. In DNA form, the CDR3 reads TGTGCCAGCAGGGACTACATCGGCGGCTACACCTTC.

This clone has only one observation. The rearrangement joins TRBV13 to TRBJ1-6; a weak D match, TRBD1 (6 bases). V was pared by 3 bases and J by 8 bases, with 14 bases between. This CDR3 is 15 amino acids long. Germline V gives CDR1 PRHDT, CDR2 FYEKMQ (reference sequence). The CDR3 protein is CASSFGGALDSPLHF. For the CDR3, the DNA is TGTGCCAGCAGCTTTGGGGGGGCGCTGGATTCACCCCTCCACTTT. Based on the CDR3 plus reference TRBV13 and TRBJ1-6, the full variable domain is AAGVIQSPRHLIKEKRETATLKCYPIPRHDTVYWYQQGPGQDPQFLISFYEKMQSDKGSIPDRFSAQQFSDYHSELNMSSLELGDSALYFCASSFGGALDSPLHFGNGTRLTVT.

The chain employs TRBV27 and TRBJ1-2; 10 bases are a match to TRBD1. The CDR3 contains 13 residues. With 3 bases clipped from V and 8 bases from J, the junction kept 3 bases outside the gene matches. CDR1 is MNHEY and CDR2 is SMNVEV in the germline V gene (reference sequence). CDR3 bases: TGTGCCAGCAGTTTCAAGACAGGGGGCGGCTACACCTTC. Its translation is CASSFKTGGGYTF.

The rearrangement joins TRBV11-3 to TRBJ2-3, with D perhaps TRBD1 (7 bases). This CDR3 is 13 amino acids long. Germline lookup yields CDR1 SGHNT and CDR2 YENEEA. The V end was cut by 4 bases, the J end by 4 bases, with 9 bases between. The CDR3 here is CASSSRGADTQYF. DNA for the CDR3: TGTGCCAGCAGCTCCAGGGGGGCAGATACGCAGTATTTT.

This clone was seen a few times. Germline and junction disagree at one end, which may indicate a read error. This chain connects TRBV27 to TRBJ2-7; possible D gene TRBD2, 6 bases. Germline assignment: CDR1 MNHEY and CDR2 SMNVEV (reference sequence). This CDR3 comprises 13 residues. CDR3 DNA: TGTGCCAGCAGTTTAGGAGTTGGGGACTCATTAGACTTC. It translates to CASSLGVGDSLDF.

The genes are TRBV2 and TRBJ2-7, with TRBD1 matching over 8 bases. V trimming: 5 bases; J trimming: 4 bases; junction bases outside the gene matches: 4. Germline V lookup: CDR1 SNHLY, CDR2 FYNNEI. This CDR3 comprises 13 residues. The CDR3 DNA follows: TGTGCCAGCAGTCGGGGACAGGAGTACGAGCAGTACTTC. This gives the protein CASSRGQEYEQYF.

V is TRBV11-2 and J is TRBJ2-2; tentatively, D is TRBD2 (6 bases). The CDR3 has 16 amino acids. CDR1 is SGHAT, CDR2 FQNNGV, per germline. With 4 bases removed from V and 7 bases from J, the gap between germline ends came to 19 bases. The CDR3, as DNA: TGTGCCAGCAGCTGGTCTCCGGGGGAGTTTGGCGGGGAGCTGTTTTTT. It translates to CASSWSPGEFGGELFF.